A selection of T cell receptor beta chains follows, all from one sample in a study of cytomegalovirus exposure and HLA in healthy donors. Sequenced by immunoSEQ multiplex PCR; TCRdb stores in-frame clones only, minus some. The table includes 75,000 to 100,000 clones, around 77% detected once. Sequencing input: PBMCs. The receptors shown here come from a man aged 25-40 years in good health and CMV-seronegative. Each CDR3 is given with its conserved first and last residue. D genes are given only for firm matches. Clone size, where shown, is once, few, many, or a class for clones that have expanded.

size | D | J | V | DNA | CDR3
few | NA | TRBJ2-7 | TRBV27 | TGTGCCAGCAGTTTATCTGCCAGATCCTACGAGCAGTACTTC | CASSLSARSYEQYF
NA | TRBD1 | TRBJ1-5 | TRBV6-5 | TGTGCCAGCAGTTACTCAGGTCAGGGGGCGTCTCAGCCCCAGCATTTT | CASSYSGQGASQPQHF
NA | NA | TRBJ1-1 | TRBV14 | TGTGCCAGCAGGGCGGGCGGCACTGAAGCTTTCTTT | CASRAGGTEAFF
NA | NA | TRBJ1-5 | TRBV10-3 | TGTGCCATCAGTGGAGACGGACTCAATCAGCCCCAGCATTTT | CAISGDGLNQPQHF
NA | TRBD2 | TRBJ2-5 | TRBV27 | TGTGCCAGCAGTTTGTTCGCGGGGGAAGAGACCCAGTACTTC | CASSLFAGEETQYF
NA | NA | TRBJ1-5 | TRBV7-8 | TGTGCCAGCAGGGACTCAGGCAGAGATAGCAATCAGCCCCAGCATTTT | CASRDSGRDSNQPQHF
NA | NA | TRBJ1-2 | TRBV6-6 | TGTGCCAGCAGTTACTCGAAGGGGCCCTATGGCTACACCTTC | CASSYSKGPYGYTF
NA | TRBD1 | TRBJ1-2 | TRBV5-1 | TGCGCCAGCAGCCCTATCGGACAGGGGGAAGGCTACACCTTC | CASSPIGQGEGYTF
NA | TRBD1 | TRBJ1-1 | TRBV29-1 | TGCAGCGTATCTATCAGGGGGCCAGCGACTGAAGCTTTCTTT | CSVSIRGPATEAFF
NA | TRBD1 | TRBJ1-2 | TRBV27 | TGTGCCAGCAGTTACTCAGGGGGCGGTGGCTACACCTTC | CASSYSGGGGYTF
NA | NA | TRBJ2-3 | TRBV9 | TGTGCCAGCAGCGTGAGGGGGGGGAGTGGCACAGATACGCAGTATTTT | CASSVRGGSGTDTQYF
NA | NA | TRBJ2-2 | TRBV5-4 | TGTGCCAGCAGCCCGAGGGGGGGTATGGCCGGGGAGCTGTTTTTT | CASSPRGGMAGELFF
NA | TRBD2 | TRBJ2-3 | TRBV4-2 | TGTGCCAGCAGCCAATCTCTCCAGCGGGGGGTCAGCACAGATACGCAGTATTTT | CASSQSLQRGVSTDTQYF
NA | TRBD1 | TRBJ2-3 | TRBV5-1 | TGCGCCAGCAGTTCCGGACAGGGAGCAGATACGCAGTATTTT | CASSSGQGADTQYF
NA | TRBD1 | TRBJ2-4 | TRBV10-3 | TGTGCCATCAGGGGGACAGGGAGAGAAAACATTCAGTACTTC | CAIRGTGRENIQYF
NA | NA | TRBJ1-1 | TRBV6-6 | TGTGCCAGCAAGTTAAGGGCCTACCCCCTAAAGGGGGAAGCTTTCTTT | CASKLRAYPLKGEAFF
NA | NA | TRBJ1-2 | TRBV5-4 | TGTGCCAGCAGCTTGGCCGGCGGGGGCGGCTACACCTTC | CASSLAGGGGYTF
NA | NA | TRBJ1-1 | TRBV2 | TGTGCCAGCAGGCGCCGAGCGAACACTGAAGCTTTCTTT | CASRRRANTEAFF
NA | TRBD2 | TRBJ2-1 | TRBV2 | TGTGCCAGCAGTGATCTGAGTAGCGGGGGGGCCGCCTACAATGAGCAGTTCTTC | CASSDLSSGGAAYNEQFF
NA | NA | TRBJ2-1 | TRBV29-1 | TGCAGCGCCATCCCCGCGTTTGAGCAGTTCTTC | CSAIPAFEQFF
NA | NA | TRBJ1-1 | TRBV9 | TGTGCCAGCAGCGTAGAGGGACATGGGAACACTGAAGCTTTCTTT | CASSVEGHGNTEAFF
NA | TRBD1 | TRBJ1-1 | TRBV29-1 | TGCAGCGCTAGGACAGGACAGAACACTGAAGCTTTCTTT | CSARTGQNTEAFF
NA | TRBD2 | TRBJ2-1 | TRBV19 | TGTGCCAGTAGTCTGAGTTTGGGCGGGGGGGATTACAATGAGCAGTTCTTC | CASSLSLGGGDYNEQFF
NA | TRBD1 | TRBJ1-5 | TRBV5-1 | TGCGCCAGCAGCTTGGAGGGACAGGGAGGTCAGCCCCAGCATTTT | CASSLEGQGGQPQHF
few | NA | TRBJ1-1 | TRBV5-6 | TGTGCCAGCAGCTCATCCCCCTCGACACGGTTGATGAACACTGAAGCTTTCTTT | CASSSSPSTRLMNTEAFF
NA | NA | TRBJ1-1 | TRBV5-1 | TGCGCCAGCAGCTTGGTACAGGGCAAGAACACTGAAGCTTTCTTT | CASSLVQGKNTEAFF
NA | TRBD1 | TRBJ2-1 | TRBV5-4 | TGTGCCAGCAGATTTTGGGACAGGGGAAACAATGAGCAGTTCTTC | CASRFWDRGNNEQFF
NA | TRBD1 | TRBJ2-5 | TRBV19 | TGTGCCAGTGGGGGACAGGGACAGACCCAGTACTTC | CASGGQGQTQYF
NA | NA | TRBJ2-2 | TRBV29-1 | TGCAGCGCCCAGACAGTGAACACCGGGGAGCTGTTTTTT | CSAQTVNTGELFF
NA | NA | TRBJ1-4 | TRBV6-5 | TGTGCCAGCAGTTACCGGGAAAAACTGTTTTTT | CASSYREKLFF
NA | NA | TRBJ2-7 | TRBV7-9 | TGTTCCAGCAGCTTATCACCCCCCCTCAACGTGATAGCCTACGAGCAGTACTTC | CSSSLSPPLNVIAYEQYF
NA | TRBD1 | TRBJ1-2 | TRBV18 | TGTGCCAGCTCACCAGGCGGACAGGGTGCTAACTATGGCTACACCTTC | CASSPGGQGANYGYTF
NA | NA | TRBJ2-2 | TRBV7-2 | TGTGCCAGCAGCTTGGGGCCACCTGGATCCGGGGAGCTGTTTTTT | CASSLGPPGSGELFF
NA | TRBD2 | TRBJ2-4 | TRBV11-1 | TGTGCCAGCAGCTTACTAGCGGGAGCCTCAGAGCGAAAAAACATTCAGTACTTC | CASSLLAGASERKNIQYF
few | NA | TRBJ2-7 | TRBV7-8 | TGTGCCAGCAGCTTAGTGGGCGTAGAGCAGTACTTC | CASSLVGVEQYF
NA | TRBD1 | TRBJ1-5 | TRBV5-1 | TGCGCCAGCAGCCCAGGACAGGGGCTTTATCAGCCCCAGCATTTT | CASSPGQGLYQPQHF
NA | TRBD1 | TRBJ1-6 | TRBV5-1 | TGCGCCAGCAGCCCTGAATGGGGGACAGGGGGCTATTCACCCCTCCACTTT | CASSPEWGTGGYSPLHF
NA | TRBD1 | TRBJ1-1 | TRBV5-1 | TGCGCCAGCAGCTCGGGGACAGGGGGCACTGAAGCTTTCTTT | CASSSGTGGTEAFF
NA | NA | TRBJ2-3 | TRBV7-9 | TGTGCCAGCAGCCTCGTAGTGGATACGCAGTATTTT | CASSLVVDTQYF
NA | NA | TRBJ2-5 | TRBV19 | TGTGCCAGTAGTATCCCCGGCACAGGGCCCGCGGGGACCCAGTACTTC | CASSIPGTGPAGTQYF
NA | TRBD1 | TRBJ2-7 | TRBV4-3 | TGCGCCAGCAGCCAAGATAGGGGGCTGCCCTACGAGCAGTACTTC | CASSQDRGLPYEQYF
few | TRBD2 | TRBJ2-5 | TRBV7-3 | TGTGCCAGCAGCTTAGGGCCGGGAGGGCCGGAGACCCAGTACTTC | CASSLGPGGPETQYF
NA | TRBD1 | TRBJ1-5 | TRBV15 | TGTGCCACCAGACGGTCGGCGGGACAGACCATTAGCAATCAGCCCCAACATTTT | CATRRSAGQTISNQPQHF
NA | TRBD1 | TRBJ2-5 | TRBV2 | TGCGCCAGCGGAAGTGAAGCAGGGGGCCGGGAGACCCAGTACTTC | CASGSEAGGRETQYF
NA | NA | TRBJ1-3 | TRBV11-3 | TGTGCCAGCAGCTTATTCAGGCTCCAATCTGGAAACACCATATATTTT | CASSLFRLQSGNTIYF
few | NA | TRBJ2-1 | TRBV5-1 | TGCGCCAGCAGCTTGGGCGGTAGCTCCTACAATGAGCAGTTCTTC | CASSLGGSSYNEQFF
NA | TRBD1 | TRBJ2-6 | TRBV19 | TGTGCCAGTAGAGATGACAGGGGCTTTTACTCTGGGGCCAACGTCCTGACTTTC | CASRDDRGFYSGANVLTF
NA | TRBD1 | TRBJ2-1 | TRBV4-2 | TGTGCCAGCAGCCAAGATTGGACAGGGGAGAATGAGCAGTTCTTC | CASSQDWTGENEQFF
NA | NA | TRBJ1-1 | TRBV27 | TGTGCCAGCAGCCAAGGACAGAGACTGTCAGCTTTCTTT | CASSQGQRLSAFF
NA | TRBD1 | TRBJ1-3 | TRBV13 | TGTGCCAGCAGCTTATGGGGACAGGGTGGAAACACCATATATTTT | CASSLWGQGGNTIYF
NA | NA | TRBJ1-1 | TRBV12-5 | TGTGCTAGTGTTCCCGGAGAGGCGATCCCCGCTGAAGCTTTCTTT | CASVPGEAIPAEAFF
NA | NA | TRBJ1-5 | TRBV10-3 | TGTGCCATCAGTCAGGGAAATAGCAATCAGCCCCAGCATTTT | CAISQGNSNQPQHF
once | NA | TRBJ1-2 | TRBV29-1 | TGCAGCGTTGATTCTGGGGGGGCGGATGGCTACACCTTC | CSVDSGGADGYTF